This T cell receptor (beta chain) was documented in a study of cytomegalovirus exposure and HLA in healthy donors. The junction had 4 bases not matched to a gene; V was cut back by 0 bases and J by 3 bases. Germline V gene lookup returns CDR1 SGHRS and CDR2 YFSETQ. The CDR3 is 16 residues long. 13 Jbeta primers and 60 Vbeta primers were used for the PCR. Repertoires were generated with immunoSEQ multiplex PCR, while TCRdb's copy carries only in-frame clones and drops some. This table has 130,000 to 150,000 clones, about 75% appearing once. Study-wide findings and caveats: Some V segments could not be told apart, so they were left out, TRBV6-2 and TRBV6-3 among them. It was in a later analysis that TCR association rates were seen to vary by HLA locus, highest for DRB1 and lowest for HLA-C.

As concerns this clone: The antigen remains undetermined.

Healthy bone marrow donors supplied every sample. The chain combines TRBV5-1 with TRBJ1-4; 8 bases line up with TRBD1. The material sequenced was PBMCs. The sequence came from a man aged 18 to 29 in good health and CMV-seronegative. The CDR3 coding sequence is TGCGCCAGCAGCTTGGGGACAGGGACGTCTAATGAAAAACTGTTTTTT. Translated, it gives CASSLGTGTSNEKLFF.